Described below is a single T cell receptor (beta chain) sequence and its context. Its target is not known. Unique molecular identifiers featured in how the TCRbeta library was prepared. TCRdb recomputed calls from the PCR reads with MiXCR, one row per CDR3 protein. The profile shows fewer than 1 million distinct CDR3 sequences, 15% to 20% of them singletons. This sample is drawn from a study of T-cell reconstitution after alpha-beta-depleted transplantation in children. Whole-study results and caveats: Several hundred expanded graft clones reportedly supplied alpha-beta T cells about two months after transplant.

CDR3 length: 15 residues. Germline CDR1 is MNHEY and CDR2 is SMNVEV (reference sequence). V was trimmed by 2 bases and J by 9 bases, leaving 17 bases between them. V and J are TRBV27 and TRBJ2-1; D is possibly TRBD2 (6 bases). The sequencing here drew on PBMCs, mostly from graft donor cells, taken 360 days after TCRalphabeta/CD19-depleted stem cell transplant. The receptor was derived from a male patient under 18 who had a stem cell transplant for acute lymphoblastic leukemia, so the T cells may come from the graft donor. The CDR3 reads CASSLVAMGGGEQFF. CDR3 sequence (DNA): TGTGCCAGCAGTTTAGTAGCCATGGGGGGAGGTGAGCAGTTCTTC.